This is a list of T cell receptor beta chains from one sample in a study of T cell changes during pregnancy in multiple sclerosis. Sequenced by immunoSEQ multiplex PCR; TCRdb stores in-frame clones only, minus some. This sample carries about 93,000 clones, 91% of them seen once, and the ten largest clones take about 1.7%. The specimen comprised peripheral blood, sampled after pregnancy. Every receptor here comes from a female donor in good health, enrolled as a control in a pregnancy study. The CDR3 runs from the conserved cysteine through the conserved F or W. A D gene is named only where the DNA matches it firmly. Only some rows state a clone size, as once, few, many or a class for expanded clones.

D	J	V	size	CDR3	DNA
TRBD1	TRBJ1-4	TRBV10-3	NA	CAIRDRSNEKLFF	TGTGCCATCAGGGACAGGTCTAATGAAAAACTGTTTTTT
TRBD2	TRBJ2-5	TRBV18	NA	CASSRSTGRETQYF	TGTGCCAGCTCACGCTCTACCGGGAGGGAGACCCAGTACTTC
TRBD2	TRBJ2-7	TRBV7-3	few	CASSSAGGYEQYF	TGTGCCAGCAGCTCCGCGGGGGGCTACGAGCAGTACTTC
TRBD1	TRBJ2-3	TRBV10-3	NA	CAIRAGTGAITDTQYF	TGTGCCATCAGAGCCGGGACAGGGGCCATCACAGATACGCAGTATTTT
NA	TRBJ1-5	TRBV5-8	NA	CASDPGEGYQPQHF	TGTGCCAGCGACCCGGGAGAAGGTTATCAGCCCCAGCATTTT
TRBD1	TRBJ1-4	TRBV5-1	few	CASSLGTGVGNREKLFF	TGCGCCAGCAGCTTAGGGACAGGGGTAGGCAATCGTGAAAAACTGTTTTTT
NA	TRBJ2-3	TRBV5-5	NA	CASGGQTHTDTQYF	TGTGCCAGCGGCGGACAGACACACACAGATACGCAGTATTTT
NA	TRBJ1-2	TRBV28	once	CASSSIEFNLKGYTF	TGTGCCAGCAGTTCAATCGAGTTTAATTTGAAAGGCTACACCTTC
TRBD1	TRBJ1-5	TRBV7-8	NA	CASSPQDRGGNQPQHF	TGTGCCAGCAGCCCCCAGGACAGGGGTGGCAATCAGCCCCAGCATTTT
NA	TRBJ2-3	TRBV7-2	NA	CASSPGWGGDTQYF	TGTGCCAGCAGCCCCGGGTGGGGGGGCGATACGCAGTATTTT
NA	TRBJ2-7	TRBV11-1	few	CASSLHPGSSYEQYF	TGTGCCAGCAGCTTGCACCCGGGGAGCTCCTACGAGCAGTACTTC
NA	TRBJ1-2	TRBV29-1	NA	CSAPDSRGYTF	TGCAGCGCCCCGGACAGCCGGGGCTACACCTTC
TRBD1	TRBJ2-2	TRBV19	NA	CASSRRQGAPGTGELFF	TGTGCCAGTAGTAGGAGACAGGGGGCGCCCGGCACCGGGGAGCTGTTTTTT
TRBD2	TRBJ2-5	TRBV7-9	NA	CASRKARGGPETQYF	TGTGCCAGCAGAAAGGCGCGGGGGGGCCCCGAGACCCAGTACTTC
TRBD2	TRBJ2-1	TRBV18	NA	CASSPGTTSNEQFF	TGTGCCAGCTCACCAGGGACTACTTCAAATGAGCAGTTCTTC
TRBD1	TRBJ2-5	TRBV4-2	NA	CASSHSGQGETQYF	TGTGCCAGCAGCCACTCGGGACAGGGAGAGACCCAGTACTTC
NA	TRBJ1-1	TRBV6-6	NA	CASRPQGEAFF	TGTGCCAGCAGACCTCAGGGTGAAGCTTTCTTT
NA	TRBJ2-7	TRBV9	NA	CASSGDSSSYEQYF	TGTGCCAGCAGCGGAGACAGTAGCTCCTACGAGCAGTACTTC
NA	TRBJ2-3	TRBV7-8	NA	CASSPGGGSDTQYF	TGTGCCAGCAGCCCCGGTGGGGGGTCAGATACGCAGTATTTT
NA	TRBJ1-2	TRBV9	NA	CASSVDNFPRVRTDYGYTF	TGTGCCAGCAGCGTAGATAACTTTCCCCGGGTCCGGACAGACTATGGCTACACCTTC
NA	TRBJ1-5	TRBV11-2	NA	CASSSGLNSNQPQHF	TGTGCCAGCAGCTCAGGGTTAAATAGCAATCAGCCCCAGCATTTT
NA	TRBJ2-7	TRBV13	NA	CASSLVSGQPYEQYF	TGTGCCAGCAGCCTCGTCTCCGGACAGCCCTACGAGCAGTACTTC